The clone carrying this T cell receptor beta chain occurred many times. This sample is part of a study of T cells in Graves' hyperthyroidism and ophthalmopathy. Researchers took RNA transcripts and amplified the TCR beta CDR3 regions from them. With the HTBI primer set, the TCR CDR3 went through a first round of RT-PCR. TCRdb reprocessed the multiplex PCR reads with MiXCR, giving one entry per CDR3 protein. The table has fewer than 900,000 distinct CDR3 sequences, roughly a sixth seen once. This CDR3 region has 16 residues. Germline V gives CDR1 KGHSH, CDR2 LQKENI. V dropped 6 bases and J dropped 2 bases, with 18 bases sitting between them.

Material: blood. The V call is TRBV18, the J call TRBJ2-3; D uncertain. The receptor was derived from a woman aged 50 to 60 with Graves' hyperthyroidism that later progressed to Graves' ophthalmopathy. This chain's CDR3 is CASSTFRGSTTDTQYF. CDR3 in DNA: TGTGCCAGCTCGACATTCCGTGGAAGTACCACAGATACGCAGTATTTT.